This record concerns one T cell receptor beta chain sequence. V was clipped by 1 base and J by 4 bases, with 13 bases between them. This CDR3 is 15 amino acids long. Germline values: CDR1 KGHSH, CDR2 LQKENI. Authors' processing steps: Nucleated cell counts were estimated from reference gene primer amplification. Sequenced by immunoSEQ multiplex PCR; TCRdb stores in-frame clones only, minus some. The V and J calls and clone size come from that table; D and trimming were worked out from the DNA. The sample consists of some 80,000 clones, approximately 80% of them appearing once. The data stem from a study of blood T cell repertoires in COVID-19. The overall study: The samples span acute and convalescent COVID-19 from the United States, Italy and Spain. From T cells, B-cell-depleted T cells, or PBMCs came the material, which was cDNA or gDNA.

This TCR derives from a man at least 80 years old with acute or convalescent COVID-19. Sequencing was performed on peripheral blood. The chain carries TRBV18 and TRBJ2-5; D not resolved. The CDR3 is CASSPLPSSRETQYF. CDR3 nucleotides: TGTGCCAGCTCACCACTGCCTTCATCGCGAGAGACCCAGTACTTC.